Shown below are 18 T cell receptor beta chains from a single sample sequenced in a study of T cells in Graves' hyperthyroidism and ophthalmopathy. RNA transcripts yielded amplified TCR beta CDR3 regions. The HTBI primer set served for first-round RT-PCR of the TCR CDR3. TCRdb analysed the multiplex PCR reads with MiXCR anew, one entry per CDR3 protein. The sample lists roughly 300,000 distinct CDR3 sequences; 20% to 25% were seen once. Material for sequencing was blood. These receptors originate from a man between 40 and 49 years old with Graves' hyperthyroidism that later progressed to Graves' ophthalmopathy.

This clonotype has at least ten counts. The V gene is TRBV13, the J gene TRBJ1-2, with D uncertain. Germline values: CDR1 PRHDT, CDR2 FYEKMQ (reference sequence). The CDR3 sequence is 13 residues long. The germline V and J ends were trimmed by 1 base and 5 bases, with 8 bases remaining between them. The CDR3 coding sequence is TGTGCCAGCAGCTTAGAGGTCAGGTATGGCTACACCTTC. It codes for CASSLEVRYGYTF.

The V call is TRBV6-2 or TRBV6-3, the J call TRBJ1-5; D gene ambiguous. The V end lost 2 bases, the J end lost 2 bases, and 7 bases lay between the germline ends. CDR3 length: 14 residues. CDR1 MNHEY and CDR2 SVGEGT come from the germline V gene. The CDR3 DNA sequence: TGTGCCAGCAGTTACGTCCGAGGCAATCAGCCCCAGCATTTT. Protein product: CASSYVRGNQPQHF.

This clonotype appeared many times. The rearrangement links TRBV6-5 to TRBJ1-5; D ambiguous. CDR3 length: 17 residues. V lost 0 bases and J 8 bases, leaving 20 bases between the germline ends. The germline gives CDR1 MNHEY, CDR2 SVGAGI. The CDR3 is CASSYSASSRWPKPQHF. CDR3 in DNA: TGTGCCAGCAGTTACTCGGCGTCATCGCGTTGGCCAAAGCCCCAGCATTTT.

There are many counts of this clonotype. The chain combines TRBV11-3 with TRBJ1-1; TRBD1 agrees at 10 bases. V lost 1 base and J lost 6; bases outside the gene matches: 8. CDR3 length: 16 amino acids. Germline lookup yields CDR1 SGHNT and CDR2 YENEEA. CDR3 nucleotide sequence: TGTGCCAGCAGCTTAGGTCTCCAGGACAGGGGGTCTGAAGCTTTCTTT. This encodes CASSLGLQDRGSEAFF.

This clonotype has a count of ten or more. The V and J genes are TRBV7-9 and TRBJ2-7; 7 nucleotides agree with TRBD1. The CDR3 consists of 15 residues. V trimming: 5 bases; J trimming: 1 base; junction bases outside the gene matches: 8. In germline, CDR1 is SEHNR, CDR2 FQNEAQ (reference sequence). The CDR3 region is CASSPWGTVSYEQYF. CDR3 coding DNA: TGTGCCAGCAGCCCTTGGGGGACAGTGTCCTACGAGCAGTACTTC.

This clonotype was detected many times. The gene calls are TRBV14 and TRBJ1-1; a weak D match, TRBD1 (5 bases). CDR1 is SGHDN, CDR2 FVKESK, per germline. V was shortened by 0 bases and J by 1 base, with 15 bases between the two germline ends. The CDR3 runs 17 residues. This chain's CDR3 is CASSQESMRGRNTEAFF. The CDR3, as DNA: TGTGCCAGCAGCCAAGAGAGTATGAGGGGCCGGAACACTGAAGCTTTCTTT.

The J gene is TRBJ1-1, the V gene TRBV7-2; D remains ambiguous. This CDR3 has 14 amino acids. Germline V gives CDR1 SGHTA, CDR2 FQGNSA. V was pared by 5 bases and J by 1 base, with 11 bases between. The CDR3 here is CASSPTISNTEAFF. CDR3 nucleotide sequence: TGTGCCAGCAGCCCGACAATATCGAACACTGAAGCTTTCTTT.

In its sample, this clonotype was seen many times. A much larger clone lies a single base off, so this may be a read error. This chain connects TRBV19 to TRBJ1-1; D remains ambiguous. Trimming pared 7 bases from V and 5 bases from J, leaving 17 bases between. The CDR3 spans 14 residues. Germline CDR1 and CDR2: LNHDA and SQIVND (reference sequence). The CDR3 reads CASNYWDTPTEAFF. Here the CDR3 DNA reads TGTGCCAGTAATTACTGGGATACACCTACTGAAGCTTTCTTT.

This clonotype was seen ten or more times. The rearrangement joins TRBV12-3 or TRBV12-4 to TRBJ2-7, with D maybe TRBD1 (5 bases). Trimming took 5 bases from V and 5 from J, leaving 10 bases between them. The CDR3 has 12 residues. The CDR3 DNA reads as TGTGCCAGCAGTCGGACAATCAACGAGCAGTACTTC. As protein: CASSRTINEQYF.

Many counts were recorded for this clonotype. V is TRBV10-3 and J is TRBJ2-7; D possibly matches TRBD1 or TRBD2 (5 bases each). Germline V gene sequence: CDR1 ENHRY, CDR2 SYGVKD. This CDR3 has 17 residues. Trimming took off 4 bases at V and 2 bases at J, with 21 bases between the two ends. CDR3 nucleotide sequence: TGTGCCATCAGTGGGGCCGGGACCGGGACGGATCCCTACGAGCAGTACTTC. Protein product: CAISGAGTGTDPYEQYF.

This clonotype was found many times. This sequence joins TRBV10-3 and TRBJ1-2, with no clear D. This CDR3 comprises 13 residues. Trimming left V 6 bases short and J 6 bases short, with 14 bases between. Germline-derived CDR1 and CDR2 are ENHRY and SYGVKD. CDR3 amino acids: CAISPPQADGYTF. The CDR3 DNA sequence: TGTGCCATCAGCCCTCCACAAGCCGATGGCTACACCTTC.

This clonotype appeared many times. This chain joins TRBV20-1 and TRBJ2-5; 7 bases agree with TRBD2. V was pared by 6 bases and J by 4 bases, with 17 bases of the junction left unmatched. This CDR3 region has 16 residues. CDR1 DFQATT and CDR2 SNEGSKA come from the germline V gene (reference sequence). CDR3 in DNA: TGCAGTGCCAAACTCTTCCCGGGCCCGGGGGGAGAGACCCAGTACTTC. Its protein is CSAKLFPGPGGETQYF.

This clonotype showed up many times. The chain couples TRBV5-1 to TRBJ2-7, with a tentative D call TRBD1 (5 bases). The V gene lost 1 base and the J gene lost 7 bases, with 15 bases spanning the gap. The CDR3 covers 14 residues. Germline loops: CDR1 SGHRS, CDR2 YFSETQ. For the CDR3, the DNA is TGCGCCAGCAGCTTGTCAGGCAGGGCCGGGGAGCAGTACTTC. Translation gives CASSLSGRAGEQYF.

The rearrangement uses TRBV27 and TRBJ1-2, with D perhaps TRBD1 (5 bases). The CDR3 totals 13 residues. Germline V CDR1 and CDR2: MNHEY, SMNVEV (reference sequence). Trimming removed 9 bases at V and 0 bases at J, with 11 bases between. CDR3 in amino acids: CARAGRSNYGYTF. CDR3 DNA: TGTGCCAGAGCGGGGCGTTCTAACTATGGCTACACCTTC.

This clonotype was seen repeatedly, ten times or more. The chain uses TRBV12-3 or TRBV12-4 and TRBJ1-3, with D unclear. This CDR3 is built from 16 residues. Trimming stripped 3 bases from V and 0 bases from J, with 12 bases between. The chain's CDR3 is CASSFPDRLSGNTIYF. In DNA form, the CDR3 reads TGTGCCAGCAGTTTCCCGGACCGGCTCTCTGGAAACACCATATATTTT.

This clonotype occurred many times. V usage is TRBV7-9 and J usage is TRBJ2-7, with no clear D. Germline loops: CDR1 SEHNR, CDR2 FQNEAQ (reference sequence). Trimming took 5 bases from V and 2 from J, leaving 13 bases between them. The CDR3 length is 14 residues. CDR3 sequence reads: CASSRPSAAYEQYF. DNA of the CDR3: TGTGCCAGCAGCCGCCCCAGTGCAGCCTACGAGCAGTACTTC.

V is TRBV6-1 and J is TRBJ1-5; 11 bases agree with TRBD1. Germline CDR1 is MNHNS and CDR2 is SASEGT. The CDR3 is made up of 17 amino acids. Losses at the gene ends were 4 bases for V and 4 bases for J; bases not matched to a gene: 9. The CDR3 nucleotides read TGTGCCAGCAGTGCCCCCGGGACAGGGGGAAGTAATCAGCCCCAGCATTTT. As protein: CASSAPGTGGSNQPQHF.

This clonotype occurred many times. The chain links TRBV7-8 to TRBJ2-5, with D possibly matching TRBD1 (5 bases). Deletions cut 1 base from V and 4 bases from J, with 10 bases between. The length of the CDR3 is 14 residues. CDR1 SGHVS and CDR2 FQNEAQ come from the germline V gene. The CDR3 reads CASSLVNRLETQYF. CDR3 in DNA: TGTGCCAGCAGCTTAGTAAACAGGCTAGAGACCCAGTACTTC.